The sequence of this T cell receptor (beta chain) was determined in a study of blood T cell repertoires in COVID-19 (dated by TCRdb to the early 2020s). Describing the broader study: The collaborator samples originated in the United States, Italy and Spain and spanned the acute and convalescent phases of COVID-19. Subjects who had been exposed to COVID-19, were actively infected with it, or had recovered from it provided the deeply sampled blood TCRbeta repertoires that made up the dataset. Where HLA class I and class II types were available, the types were taken from metadata supplied by the sample provider, not from assay-based typing. The prospective study material was composed of cDNA or gDNA derived from T cells, B-cell-depleted T cells, or PBMCs. The repertoires were released in a freely available public database intended as a resource for research on the immune response to SARS-CoV-2. The samples were drawn from the first 160 participants of the ongoing ImmuneRACE study and from about 1,200 subjects provided by 6 global collaborators. Nearly every sample came with metadata listing a de-identified subject ID, COVID-19 status, age in years and sex.

Enrolling through a virtual design, the prospective study's participants ranged in age from about 18 to 89 years and lived across 24 United States geographic areas. In the prospective study, cohorts were assigned on the basis of participant-reported clinical history obtained from a screening survey and a study questionnaire. Each participant in the prospective study had whole blood, serum and a nasopharyngeal or oropharyngeal swab collected by mobile phlebotomists. Participants in the prospective study had the option to provide additional blood draws and questionnaires over an approximately two-month period. Before DNA extraction, blood samples from the prospective study were shipped at room temperature or frozen. Trimming leaves V shorter by 4 bases and J shorter by 5 bases, with the junction holding 12 bases beyond the gene matches. The CDR3 runs 16 residues from the cysteine to the phenylalanine. The read is trimmed to its CDR3 DNA, 48 bases read in frame from base 1. Based on the germline V gene, the CDR1 and CDR2 sequences are SGDLS and YYNGEE.

The research as a whole found: How much clinical and demographic metadata was included differed by source and by participant, and the metadata was provided uncurated.

As concerns this clone: This clone's antigen is unknown. Base qualities are not provided; no much larger clone lies one nucleotide away.

TCRbeta CDR3 regions were amplified from genomic DNA using the immunoSEQ Assay, a bias-controlled multiplex PCR. Turning to the authors' computational methods: The number of nucleated cells in each sample was estimated from the amplification of reference gene primers within the assay. Sequence reads were collapsed and filtered to measure the absolute abundance of every unique TCRbeta CDR3 rearrangement. For each sample, productive Simpson clonality was calculated as the square root of Simpson's diversity index over productive rearrangements. Sourced from immuneACCESS, this table was stored by TCRdb with only in-frame sequences that have V and J called. A share of the clones is absent; for the studies checked, an unresolved V gene accounts for under half, and the remainder has no known explanation. That table supplies the V and J calls and clone size; D and trimming were determined from the DNA. Present in this sample are about 270,000 clones, around 90% of which were seen just once. The ten largest clones add up to about 2% of the sample.

Rearrangement joined TRBV9 to TRBJ2-3; the junction holds 8 bases that match TRBD2. Sequenced: PBMCs or T cells enriched from blood (not recorded which). This clonotype was obtained from a woman aged 40-49 years with acute COVID-19. The CDR3 region has the sequence CASSPSTGGRRDTQYF. The base sequence is TGTGCCAGCAGCCCGTCTACGGGAGGGCGAAGAGATACGCAGTATTTT.